This T cell receptor beta chain came from a study of CD8 T cells in Susac syndrome (dated by TCRdb to the late 2010s). As for the study more broadly: The study used repertoire sequencing to test whether antigen drove CD8+ T cell activation and differentiation in Susac syndrome. CD8+ T cell repertoire clonality was compared between 11 to 12 healthy donors, around 14 Susac syndrome patients and 15 or so multiple sclerosis patients.

The V and J ends are trimmed by 5 bases and 2 bases, leaving 16 bases between them. The CDR3 holds 15 amino acids from the cysteine to the phenylalanine. Only the CDR3 region is kept as DNA, spanning 45 bases read in frame from base 1. From a lookup of the germline V gene, CDR1 and CDR2 are WSHSY and SAAADI. In the case of this clonotype: It has no known antigen specificity. No base quality values were provided; no much bigger clone lies one nucleotide off.

RNA was extracted using the RNeasy kit, and about 0.45 to 1 microgram was reverse transcribed with random hexamers. The immunoSEQ multiplex PCR assay, covering 54 Vbeta and 13 Jbeta segments, was used to amplify TCR beta CDR3 regions. Bias from PCR amplification was corrected by using a synthetic template baseline for primer optimization and for computational correction. Concerning the study's data processing: Only productive sequences were kept, with reads annotated to V, D and J genes according to IMGT and analyzed in immunoSEQ Analyzer. To calculate clonality, Shannon entropy was normalized by log2 of the number of productive unique sequences and then subtracted from one. Public and private clones were assessed among the 100 most prevalent clones of each patient and control. Susac-specific clones were defined as absent from healthy and MS cohorts, over a thousand published viral clones and other ImmuneACCESS disease sequences. The raw public reads went through TCRdb reprocessing: fastp at Q25, MiXCR clone calling, in-frame beta chains kept. One record per CDR3 amino acid sequence lists the most common genes and DNA. TCRdb, not the authors, supplied the V and J calls. This sample gives 400,000 or so distinct CDR3 sequences in total; 75% to 90% of them show up just once. The leading ten clones occupy about 0.1% of the sample.

General conclusions and limits of the study: The TCR sequencing and HLA analysis was acknowledged to have included a relatively small number of individuals.

Peripheral blood CD8+ and CD4+ T cells from healthy donors, Susac syndrome patients and multiple sclerosis patients were profiled using high-throughput TCR beta sequencing. The multiple sclerosis controls were treatment-naive patients who had stable or active relapsing-remitting disease and met the revised McDonald criteria. Bulk CD8+ and CD4+ T cells were purified by magnetic negative isolation, whereas CD8+ TEMRA cells were enriched by FACS. Blood was drawn into EDTA tubes, processed within 24 hours, and PBMCs were isolated by density gradient centrifugation. PBMCs intended for TCR sequencing were cryopreserved in liquid nitrogen and were subsequently thawed in a 37 degrees C water bath. A purity of at least 90% was achieved for sorted or isolated CD4+, CD8+ and CD8+ TEMRA cells.

This TCR derives from a human donor with multiple sclerosis. Sequenced: CD8+ T cells from PBMCs. This chain is built from TRBV10-2 and TRBJ2-7; the D region possibly corresponds to TRBD1 (6 bases align). The CDR3: CASSPFGQFAYEQYF. The DNA reads TGCGCCAGCAGTCCCTTCGGACAGTTTGCCTACGAGCAGTACTTC.